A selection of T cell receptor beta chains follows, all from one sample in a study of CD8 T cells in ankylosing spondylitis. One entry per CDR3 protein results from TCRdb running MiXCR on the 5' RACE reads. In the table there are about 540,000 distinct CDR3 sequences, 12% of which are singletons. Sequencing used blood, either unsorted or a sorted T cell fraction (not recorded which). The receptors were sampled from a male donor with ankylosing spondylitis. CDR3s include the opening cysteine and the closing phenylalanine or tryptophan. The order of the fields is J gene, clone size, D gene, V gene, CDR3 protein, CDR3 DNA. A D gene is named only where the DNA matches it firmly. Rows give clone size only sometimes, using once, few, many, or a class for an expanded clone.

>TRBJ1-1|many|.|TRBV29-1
CSVARGRTLNTEAFF
TGCAGCGTTGCTCGAGGGCGGACACTGAACACTGAAGCTTTCTTT
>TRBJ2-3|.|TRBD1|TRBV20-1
CSAEDRDFTDTQYF
TGCAGTGCTGAAGACAGGGATTTCACAGATACGCAGTATTTT
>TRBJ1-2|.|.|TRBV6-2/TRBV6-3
CASSYGLNLLRDVYTF
TGTGCCAGCAGTTACGGCTTAAACCTTCTCAGGGATGTCTACACCTTC
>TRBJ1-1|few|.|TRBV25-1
CATEVVGKNTEAFF
TGTGCCACCGAGGTCGTTGGAAAGAACACTGAAGCTTTCTTT
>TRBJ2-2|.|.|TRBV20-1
CSAQGEGTGELFF
TGCAGTGCGCAGGGGGAGGGGACCGGGGAGCTGTTTTTT
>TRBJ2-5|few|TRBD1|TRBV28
CASRQGGTQYF
TGTGCCAGCCGACAGGGGGGGACCCAGTACTTC
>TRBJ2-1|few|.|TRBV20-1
CSVGGPSYNEQFF
TGCAGTGTGGGCGGCCCCTCCTACAATGAGCAGTTCTTC
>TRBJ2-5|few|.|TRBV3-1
CASSPSRLAETQYF
TGTGCCAGCAGCCCCTCACGGTTGGCGGAGACCCAGTACTTC
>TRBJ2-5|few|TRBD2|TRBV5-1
CASSLDRTSGSLVKTQYF
TGCGCCAGCAGCTTGGACCGGACTAGCGGGAGTTTGGTAAAGACCCAGTACTTC
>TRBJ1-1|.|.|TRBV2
CASIQGRGVQAFF
TGTGCCAGCATTCAGGGGCGAGGAGTTCAAGCTTTCTTT
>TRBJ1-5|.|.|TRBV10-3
CAISESVDQPQHF
TGTGCCATCAGTGAGTCGGTCGATCAGCCCCAGCATTTT
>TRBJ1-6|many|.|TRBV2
CASKNILDSPLHF
TGTGCCAGCAAGAACATTCTGGATTCACCCCTCCACTTT
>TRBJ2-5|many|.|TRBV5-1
CASSLGAAQETQYF
TGCGCCAGCAGCTTGGGGGCTGCACAAGAGACCCAGTACTTC
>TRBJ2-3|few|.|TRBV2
CASSEARDFPDTQYF
TGTGCCAGCAGTGAAGCGCGAGACTTCCCAGATACGCAGTATTTT
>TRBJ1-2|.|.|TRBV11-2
CASRERNYGYTF
TGTGCCAGCAGGGAGAGAAACTATGGCTACACCTTC
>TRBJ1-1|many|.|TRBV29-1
CSVSDGTNTEAFF
TGCAGCGTGTCGGACGGAACGAACACTGAAGCTTTCTTT
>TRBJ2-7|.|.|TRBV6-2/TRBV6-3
CASTVTGITTEQYF
TGTGCCAGCACTGTTACCGGAATCACGACGGAGCAGTACTTC
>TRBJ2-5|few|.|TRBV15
CATSRGGPQETQYF
TGTGCCACCAGCAGGGGGGGGCCCCAAGAGACCCAGTACTTC
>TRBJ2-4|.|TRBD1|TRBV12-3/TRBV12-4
CASSLRTGLDIQYF
TGTGCCAGCAGTCTAAGGACAGGGCTTGACATTCAGTACTTC
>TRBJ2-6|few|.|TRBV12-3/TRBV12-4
CASSLGGISGANVLTF
TGTGCCAGCAGTTTAGGCGGCATCTCTGGGGCCAACGTCCTGACTTTC
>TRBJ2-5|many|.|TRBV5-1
CASRQSAEQETQYF
TGCGCCAGCCGACAGAGCGCCGAACAAGAGACCCAGTACTTC
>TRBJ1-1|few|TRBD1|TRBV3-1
CASSQDWGQGAEAFF
TGTGCCAGCAGCCAAGATTGGGGACAGGGCGCTGAAGCTTTCTTT
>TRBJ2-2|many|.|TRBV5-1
CASRRGTGELFF
TGCGCCAGCAGAAGGGGGACCGGGGAGCTGTTTTTT
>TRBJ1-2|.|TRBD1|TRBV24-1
CATRETGGDYGYTF
TGTGCCACCAGAGAGACAGGGGGCGACTATGGCTACACCTTC
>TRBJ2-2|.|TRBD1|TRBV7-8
CASSPWDRSLGELFF
TGTGCCAGCAGCCCCTGGGACAGGTCCTTGGGGGAGCTGTTTTTT
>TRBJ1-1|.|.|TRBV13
CASSFDRLPEAFF
TGTGCCAGCAGTTTTGACAGGTTGCCTGAAGCTTTCTTT
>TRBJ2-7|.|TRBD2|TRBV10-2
CASSVELAVSYEQYF
TGCGCCAGCAGTGTCGAACTAGCGGTCTCCTACGAGCAGTACTTC
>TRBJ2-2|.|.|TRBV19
CASTKQGGSGELFF
TGTGCCAGTACCAAACAAGGAGGGTCCGGGGAGCTGTTTTTT
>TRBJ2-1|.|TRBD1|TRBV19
CASSINFGTGNEQFF
TGTGCCAGTAGTATTAACTTCGGGACAGGGAATGAGCAGTTCTTC
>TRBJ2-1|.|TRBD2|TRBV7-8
CASSFWREGNEQFF
TGTGCCAGCAGCTTTTGGCGGGAGGGGAATGAGCAGTTCTTC
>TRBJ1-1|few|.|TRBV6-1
CASSARRNTEAFF
TGTGCCAGCAGTGCGCGACGGAACACTGAAGCTTTCTTT
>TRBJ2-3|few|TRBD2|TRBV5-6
CASSEGTSATQYF
TGTGCCAGCAGCGAAGGGACTAGTGCCACGCAGTATTTT
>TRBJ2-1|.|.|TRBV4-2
CASSPEGDFLYNEQFF
TGTGCCAGCAGCCCCGAGGGAGACTTTCTCTACAATGAGCAGTTCTTC
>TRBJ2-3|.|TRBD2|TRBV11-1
CASSLMRLAGGSTDTQYF
TGTGCCAGCAGCTTAATGAGACTAGCGGGAGGTAGCACAGATACGCAGTATTTT
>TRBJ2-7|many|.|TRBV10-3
CAISEPAGAYEQYF
TGTGCCATCAGTGAGCCGGCAGGAGCCTACGAGCAGTACTTC
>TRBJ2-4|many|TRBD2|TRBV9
CASSVMSGSRNIQYF
TGTGCCAGCAGCGTAATGAGCGGGAGTAGGAACATTCAGTACTTC
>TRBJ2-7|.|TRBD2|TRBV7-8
CASSSTPGEGPSEQYF
TGTGCCAGCAGCTCAACTCCCGGGGAGGGGCCTTCCGAGCAGTACTTC
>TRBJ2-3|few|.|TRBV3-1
CASSQEGLARDYTDTQYF
TGTGCCAGCAGCCAAGAGGGGCTAGCGAGGGATTACACAGATACGCAGTATTTT
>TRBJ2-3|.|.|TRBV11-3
CASSQTRGTDTQYF
TGTGCCAGCAGCCAGACCCGGGGCACAGATACGCAGTATTTT
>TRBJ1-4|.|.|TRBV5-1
CASSYGTTTNEKLFF
TGCGCCAGCAGCTACGGGACAACAACTAATGAAAAACTGTTTTTT
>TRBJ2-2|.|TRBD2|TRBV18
CASSPTSGTAPGELFF
TGTGCCAGCTCACCAACTAGCGGTACTGCCCCCGGGGAGCTGTTTTTT
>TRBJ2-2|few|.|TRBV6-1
CASRGQFWNTGELFF
TGTGCCAGCAGAGGACAGTTCTGGAACACCGGGGAGCTGTTTTTT
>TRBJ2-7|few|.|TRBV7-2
CASSLDDSEQYF
TGTGCCAGCAGCTTAGACGACAGCGAGCAGTACTTC
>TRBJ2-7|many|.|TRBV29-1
CSVAQVEYEQYF
TGCAGCGTTGCTCAGGTGGAGTACGAGCAGTACTTC
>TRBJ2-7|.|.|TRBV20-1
CSADASSYEQYF
TGCAGTGCTGACGCCAGCTCCTACGAGCAGTACTTC
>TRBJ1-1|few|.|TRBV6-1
CASSEAGDTEAFF
TGTGCCAGCAGTGAGGCGGGAGACACTGAAGCTTTCTTT
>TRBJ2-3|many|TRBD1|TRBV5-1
CASSRTGALISTDTQYF
TGCGCCAGCAGTCGGACAGGGGCCCTGATCAGCACAGATACGCAGTATTTT
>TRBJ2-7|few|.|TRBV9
CASSVGPFAALSYEQYF
TGTGCCAGCAGCGTAGGCCCCTTTGCTGCCCTTTCCTACGAGCAGTACTTC
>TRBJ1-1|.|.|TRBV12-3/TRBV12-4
CASSLKAGTEAFF
TGTGCCAGCAGTTTAAAGGCGGGCACTGAAGCTTTCTTT
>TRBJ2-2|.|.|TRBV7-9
CASRRSLASTGELFF
TGTGCCAGCAGACGAAGTCTAGCTTCCACCGGGGAGCTGTTTTTT
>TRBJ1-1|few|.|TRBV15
CATSRDYSFQNTEAFF
TGTGCCACCAGCAGAGATTATTCTTTTCAGAACACTGAAGCTTTCTTT
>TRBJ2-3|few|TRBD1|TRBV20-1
CSARDNRGADTQYF
TGCAGTGCTAGAGATAACAGGGGGGCAGATACGCAGTATTTT
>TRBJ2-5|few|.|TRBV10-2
CASSGHVQETQYF
TGCGCCAGCTCAGGACACGTCCAAGAGACCCAGTACTTC